This section outlines one T cell receptor beta chain sequence together with its context. The repertoire was sequenced with immunoSEQ multiplex PCR; TCRdb's copy has only in-frame clones and lacks some. Here the sample spans tens of thousands of clones, 89% being singletons. The sample comes from a study of T cell changes during pregnancy in multiple sclerosis. Germline V gene data show CDR1 as SEHNR and CDR2 as FQNEAQ (reference sequence). The CDR3 is 15 residues long. Trimming at V came to 4 bases and at J to 3 bases, leaving 6 bases not matched to a gene. The sample was CD4+ T cells from peripheral blood mononuclear cells, taken in the first trimester of pregnancy. The rearrangement links TRBV7-9 to TRBJ2-5; 9 bases fit TRBD1. The sequence was collected from a female donor with multiple sclerosis, enrolled in a pregnancy study. Here the CDR3 DNA reads TGTGCCAGCAGCTACCTGGGACAGGGAAAAGAGACCCAGTACTTC. This codes for CASSYLGQGKETQYF.